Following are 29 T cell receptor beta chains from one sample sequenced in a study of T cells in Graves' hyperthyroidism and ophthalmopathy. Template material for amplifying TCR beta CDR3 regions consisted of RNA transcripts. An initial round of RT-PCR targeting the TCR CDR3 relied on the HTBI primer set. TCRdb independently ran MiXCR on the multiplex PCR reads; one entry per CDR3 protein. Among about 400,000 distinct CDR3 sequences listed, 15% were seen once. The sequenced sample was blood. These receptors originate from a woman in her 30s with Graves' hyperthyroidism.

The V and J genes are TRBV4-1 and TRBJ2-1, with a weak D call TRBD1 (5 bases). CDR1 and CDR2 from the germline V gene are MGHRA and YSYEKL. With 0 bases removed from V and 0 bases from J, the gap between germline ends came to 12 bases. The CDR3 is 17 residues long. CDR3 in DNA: TGCGCCAGCAGCCAAGAACCCGGACAAGTCTCCTACAATGAGCAGTTCTTC. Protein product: CASSQEPGQVSYNEQFF.

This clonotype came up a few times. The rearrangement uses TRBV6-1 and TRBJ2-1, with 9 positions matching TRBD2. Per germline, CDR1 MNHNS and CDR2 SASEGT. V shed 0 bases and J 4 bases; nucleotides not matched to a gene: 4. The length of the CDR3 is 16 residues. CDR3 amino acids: CASSEAASGAYNEQFF. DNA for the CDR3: TGTGCCAGCAGTGAAGCGGCTAGCGGGGCTTACAATGAGCAGTTCTTC.

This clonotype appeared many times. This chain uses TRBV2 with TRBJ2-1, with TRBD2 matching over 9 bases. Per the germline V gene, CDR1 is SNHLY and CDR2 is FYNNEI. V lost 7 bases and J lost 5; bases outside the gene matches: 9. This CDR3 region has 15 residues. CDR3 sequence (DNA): TGTGCCAGCAATAAATTAGCGGGAGTAAACAATGAGCAGTTCTTC. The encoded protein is CASNKLAGVNNEQFF. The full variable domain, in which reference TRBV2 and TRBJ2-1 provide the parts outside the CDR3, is EPEVTQTPSHQVTQMGQEVILRCVPISNHLYFYWYRQILGQKVEFLVSFYNNEISEKSEIFDDQFSVERPDGSNFTLKIRSTKLEDSAMYFCASNKLAGVNNEQFFGPGTRLTVL.

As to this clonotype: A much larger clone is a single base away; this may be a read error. The CDR3: CASVGTGVRSREQFF. For the CDR3, the DNA is TGTGCCAGCGTCGGGACAGGGGTCCGTTCAAGGGAGCAGTTCTTC. The rearrangement joins TRBV28 to TRBJ2-1; 10 bases are a match to TRBD1. The CDR3 has 15 residues. CDR1 and CDR2 (germline): MDHEN, SYDVKM. J gave up 10 bases and V 8 bases, and 14 bases lay outside the gene matches.

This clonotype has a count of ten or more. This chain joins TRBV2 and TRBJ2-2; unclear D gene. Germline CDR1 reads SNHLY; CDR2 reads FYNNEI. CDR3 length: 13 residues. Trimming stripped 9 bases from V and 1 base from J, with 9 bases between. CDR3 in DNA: TGTGCCAGTAAACCGGTGAACACCGGGGAGCTGTTTTTT. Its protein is CASKPVNTGELFF.

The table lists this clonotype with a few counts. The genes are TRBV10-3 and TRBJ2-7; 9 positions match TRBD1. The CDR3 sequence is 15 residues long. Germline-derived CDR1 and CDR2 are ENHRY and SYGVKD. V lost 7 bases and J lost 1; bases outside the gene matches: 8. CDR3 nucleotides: TGTGCCATCACCGACGGACAGGGGTTATCCTACGAGCAGTACTTC. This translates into CAITDGQGLSYEQYF.

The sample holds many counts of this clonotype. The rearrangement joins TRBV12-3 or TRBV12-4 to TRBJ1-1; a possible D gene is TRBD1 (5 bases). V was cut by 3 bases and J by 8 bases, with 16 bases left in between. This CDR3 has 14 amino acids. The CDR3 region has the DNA TGTGCCAGCAGTTTTGCCGGGACCTCTCGCGAAGCTTTCTTT. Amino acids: CASSFAGTSREAFF.

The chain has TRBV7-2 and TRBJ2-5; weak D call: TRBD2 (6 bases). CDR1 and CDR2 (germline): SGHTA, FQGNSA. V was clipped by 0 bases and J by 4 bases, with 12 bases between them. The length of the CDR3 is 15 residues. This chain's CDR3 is CASSLAGRQGETQYF. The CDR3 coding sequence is TGTGCCAGCAGCTTAGCGGGGAGGCAGGGAGAGACCCAGTACTTC.

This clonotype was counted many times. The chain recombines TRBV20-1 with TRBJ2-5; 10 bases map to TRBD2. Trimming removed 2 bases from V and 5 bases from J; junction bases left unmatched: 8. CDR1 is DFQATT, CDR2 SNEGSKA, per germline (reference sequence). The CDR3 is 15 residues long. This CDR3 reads CSARWTSGIGETQYF. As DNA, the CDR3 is TGCAGTGCTAGATGGACTAGCGGTATCGGGGAGACCCAGTACTTC.

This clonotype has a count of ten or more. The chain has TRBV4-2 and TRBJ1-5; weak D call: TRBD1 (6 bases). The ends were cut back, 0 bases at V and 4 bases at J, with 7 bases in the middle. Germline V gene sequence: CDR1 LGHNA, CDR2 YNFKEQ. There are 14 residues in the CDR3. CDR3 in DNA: TGTGCCAGCAGCCAAGAACAGGGAAATCAGCCCCAGCATTTT. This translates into CASSQEQGNQPQHF.

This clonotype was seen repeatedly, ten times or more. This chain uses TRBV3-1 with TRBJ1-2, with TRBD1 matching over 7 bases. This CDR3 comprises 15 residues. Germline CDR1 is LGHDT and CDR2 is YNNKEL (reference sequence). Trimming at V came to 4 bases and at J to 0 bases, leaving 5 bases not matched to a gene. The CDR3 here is CASSRLGTANYGYTF. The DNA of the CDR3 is TGTGCCAGCAGCCGGTTAGGGACAGCTAACTATGGCTACACCTTC.

The CDR3 reads CASSLEMGASTGEQYF. The CDR3 bases are TGTGCCAGCAGCTTAGAGATGGGGGCCTCGACGGGGGAGCAGTACTTC. This chain connects TRBV11-2 to TRBJ2-7; D is possibly TRBD1 (6 bases). This CDR3 contains 16 residues. Trimming took 0 bases from V and 7 from J, leaving 19 bases between them. Germline V gene data show CDR1 as SGHAT and CDR2 as FQNNGV.

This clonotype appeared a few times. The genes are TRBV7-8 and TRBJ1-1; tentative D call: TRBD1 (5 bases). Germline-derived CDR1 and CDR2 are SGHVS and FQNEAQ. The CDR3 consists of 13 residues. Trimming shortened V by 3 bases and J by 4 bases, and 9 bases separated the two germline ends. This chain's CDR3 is CASSFAGSTEAFF. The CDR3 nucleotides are TGTGCCAGCAGCTTTGCAGGGAGCACTGAAGCTTTCTTT.

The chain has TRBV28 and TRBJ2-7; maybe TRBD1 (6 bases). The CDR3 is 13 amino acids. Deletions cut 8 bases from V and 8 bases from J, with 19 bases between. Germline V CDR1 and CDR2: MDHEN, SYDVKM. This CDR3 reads CASGSGHPVQQYF. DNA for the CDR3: TGTGCCAGCGGCTCGGGACACCCCGTCCAGCAGTACTTC.

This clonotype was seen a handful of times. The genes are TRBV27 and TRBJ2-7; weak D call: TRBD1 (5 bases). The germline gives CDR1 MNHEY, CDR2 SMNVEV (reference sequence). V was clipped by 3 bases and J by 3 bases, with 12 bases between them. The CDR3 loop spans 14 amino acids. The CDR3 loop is CASSFQGNNYEQYF. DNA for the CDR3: TGTGCCAGCAGTTTTCAGGGAAACAACTACGAGCAGTACTTC.

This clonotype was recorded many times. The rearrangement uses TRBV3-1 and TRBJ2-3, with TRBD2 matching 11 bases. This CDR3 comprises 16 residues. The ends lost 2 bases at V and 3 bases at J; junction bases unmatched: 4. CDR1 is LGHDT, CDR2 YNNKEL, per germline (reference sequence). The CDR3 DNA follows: TGTGCCAGCAGCCAAAGGATAGCGGGAGGGACAGATACGCAGTATTTT. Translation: CASSQRIAGGTDTQYF.

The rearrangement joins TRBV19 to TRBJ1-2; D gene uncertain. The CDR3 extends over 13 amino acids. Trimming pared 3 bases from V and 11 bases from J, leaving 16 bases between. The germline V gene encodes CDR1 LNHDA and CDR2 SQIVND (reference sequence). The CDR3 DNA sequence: TGTGCCAGTAGTATGTCAGTGCCGGGTGGTTACACCTTC. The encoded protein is CASSMSVPGGYTF.

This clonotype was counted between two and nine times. This CDR3 reads CASSELGRQNYGYTF. In DNA form, the CDR3 reads TGTGCCAGCAGTGAATTGGGTCGACAGAACTATGGCTACACCTTC. The J gene is TRBJ1-2, the V gene TRBV6-1; weak D call: TRBD1 (5 bases). In germline, CDR1 is MNHNS, CDR2 SASEGT. The CDR3 totals 15 residues. Trimming cost V 2 bases and J 2 bases, with 12 bases left between them.

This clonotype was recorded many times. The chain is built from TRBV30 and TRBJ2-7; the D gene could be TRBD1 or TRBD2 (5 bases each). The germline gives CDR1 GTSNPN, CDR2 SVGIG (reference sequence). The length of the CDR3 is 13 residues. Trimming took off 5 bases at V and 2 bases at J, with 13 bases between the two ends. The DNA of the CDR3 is TGTGCCTGGGGGACGGACGTGCCCTACGAGCAGTACTTC. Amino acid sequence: CAWGTDVPYEQYF. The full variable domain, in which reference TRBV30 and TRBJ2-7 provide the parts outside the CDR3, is SQTIHQWPATLVQPVGSPLSLECTVEGTSNPNLYWYRQAAGRGLQLLFYSVGIGQISSEVPQNLSASRPQDRQFILSSKKLLLSDSGFYLCAWGTDVPYEQYFGPGTRLTVT.

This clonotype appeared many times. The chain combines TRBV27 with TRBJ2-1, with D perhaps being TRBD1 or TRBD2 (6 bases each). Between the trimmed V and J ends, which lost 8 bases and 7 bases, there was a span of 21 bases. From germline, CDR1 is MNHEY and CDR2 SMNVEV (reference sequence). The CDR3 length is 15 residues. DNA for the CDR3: TGTGCCAGCCGAGAGCGGGCAGGGGTACAGAATGAGCAGTTCTTC. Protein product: CASRERAGVQNEQFF.

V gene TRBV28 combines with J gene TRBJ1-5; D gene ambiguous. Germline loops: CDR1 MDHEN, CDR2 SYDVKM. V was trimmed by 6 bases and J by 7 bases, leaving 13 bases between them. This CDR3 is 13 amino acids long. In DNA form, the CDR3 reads TGTGCCAGCAGCCCGGGGTATCTCCAGCCCCAGCATTTT. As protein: CASSPGYLQPQHF.

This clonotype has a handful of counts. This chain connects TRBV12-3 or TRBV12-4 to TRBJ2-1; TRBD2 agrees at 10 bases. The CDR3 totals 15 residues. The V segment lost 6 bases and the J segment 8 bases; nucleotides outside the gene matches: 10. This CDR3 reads CASSRLAGALDEQFF. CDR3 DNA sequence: TGTGCCAGCAGCCGTCTAGCGGGAGCCTTGGATGAGCAGTTCTTC.

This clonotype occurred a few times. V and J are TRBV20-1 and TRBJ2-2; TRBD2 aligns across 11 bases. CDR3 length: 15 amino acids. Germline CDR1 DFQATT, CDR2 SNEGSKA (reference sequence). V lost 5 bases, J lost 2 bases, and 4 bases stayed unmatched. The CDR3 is CSADTSGGNTGELFF. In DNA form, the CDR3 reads TGCAGTGCTGATACTAGCGGGGGAAACACCGGGGAGCTGTTTTTT.

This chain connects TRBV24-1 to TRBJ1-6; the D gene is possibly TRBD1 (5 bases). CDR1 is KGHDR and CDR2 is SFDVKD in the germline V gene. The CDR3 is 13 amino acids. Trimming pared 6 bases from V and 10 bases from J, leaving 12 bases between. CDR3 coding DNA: TGTGCCACCAGTCCAGGGCCCGGATCACCCCTCCACTTT. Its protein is CATSPGPGSPLHF.

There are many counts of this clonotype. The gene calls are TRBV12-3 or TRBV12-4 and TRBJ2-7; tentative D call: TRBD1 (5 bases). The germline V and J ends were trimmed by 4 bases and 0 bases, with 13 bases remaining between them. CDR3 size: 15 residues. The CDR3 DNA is TGTGCCAGCAGTTGGGGCGGCACCAGCTCCTACGAGCAGTACTTC. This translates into CASSWGGTSSYEQYF.

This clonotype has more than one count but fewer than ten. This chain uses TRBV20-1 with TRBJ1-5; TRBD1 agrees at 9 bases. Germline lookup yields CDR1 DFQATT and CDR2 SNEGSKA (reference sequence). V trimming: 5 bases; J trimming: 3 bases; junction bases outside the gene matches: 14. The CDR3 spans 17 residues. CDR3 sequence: CSAGTGGTQQSNQPQHF. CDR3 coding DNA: TGCAGTGCTGGAACAGGGGGCACGCAGCAATCCAATCAGCCCCAGCATTTT.

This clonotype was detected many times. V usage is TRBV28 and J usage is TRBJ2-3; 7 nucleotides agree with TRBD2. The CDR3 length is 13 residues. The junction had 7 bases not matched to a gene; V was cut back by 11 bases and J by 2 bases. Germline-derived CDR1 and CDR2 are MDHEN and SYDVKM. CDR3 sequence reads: CAYRAGPTDTQYF. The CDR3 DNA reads TGTGCCTACCGAGCGGGACCCACAGATACGCAGTATTTT.

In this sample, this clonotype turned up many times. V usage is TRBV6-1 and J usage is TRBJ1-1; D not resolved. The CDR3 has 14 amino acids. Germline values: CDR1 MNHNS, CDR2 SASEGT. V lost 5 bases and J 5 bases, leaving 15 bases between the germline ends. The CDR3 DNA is TGTGCCAGCAGTCCCGGGCGGCTTGGGACTGAAGCTTTCTTT. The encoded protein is CASSPGRLGTEAFF.

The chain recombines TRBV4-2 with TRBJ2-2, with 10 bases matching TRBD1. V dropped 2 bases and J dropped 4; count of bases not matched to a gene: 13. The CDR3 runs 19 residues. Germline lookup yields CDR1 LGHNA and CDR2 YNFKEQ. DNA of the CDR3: TGTGCCAGCAGCCAACCACTAACTAGACAGGGGGCGGGCACCGGGGAGCTGTTTTTT. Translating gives CASSQPLTRQGAGTGELFF.